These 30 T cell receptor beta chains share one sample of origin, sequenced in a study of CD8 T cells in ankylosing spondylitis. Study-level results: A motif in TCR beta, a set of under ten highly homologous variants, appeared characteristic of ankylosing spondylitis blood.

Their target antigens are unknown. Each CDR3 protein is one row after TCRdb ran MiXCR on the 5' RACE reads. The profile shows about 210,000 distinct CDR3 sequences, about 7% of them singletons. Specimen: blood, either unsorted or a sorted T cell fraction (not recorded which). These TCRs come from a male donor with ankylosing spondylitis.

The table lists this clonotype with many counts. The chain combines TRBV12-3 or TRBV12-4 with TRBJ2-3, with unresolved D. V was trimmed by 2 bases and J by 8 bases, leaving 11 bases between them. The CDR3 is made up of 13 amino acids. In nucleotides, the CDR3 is TGTGCCAGCAGTTTAACGGTCATTGGTACGCAGTATTTT. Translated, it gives CASSLTVIGTQYF.

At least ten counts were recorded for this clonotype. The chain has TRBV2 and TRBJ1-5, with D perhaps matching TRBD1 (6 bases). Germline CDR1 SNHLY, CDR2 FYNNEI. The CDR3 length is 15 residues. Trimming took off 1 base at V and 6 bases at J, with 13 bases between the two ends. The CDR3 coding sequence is TGTGCCAGCAGTGAAGGTGAAGGGGGGCGTCAGCCCCAGCATTTT. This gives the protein CASSEGEGGRQPQHF. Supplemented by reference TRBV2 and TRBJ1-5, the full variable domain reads EPEVTQTPSHQVTQMGQEVILRCVPISNHLYFYWYRQILGQKVEFLVSFYNNEISEKSEIFDDQFSVERPDGSNFTLKIRSTKLEDSAMYFCASSEGEGGRQPQHFGDGTRLSIL.

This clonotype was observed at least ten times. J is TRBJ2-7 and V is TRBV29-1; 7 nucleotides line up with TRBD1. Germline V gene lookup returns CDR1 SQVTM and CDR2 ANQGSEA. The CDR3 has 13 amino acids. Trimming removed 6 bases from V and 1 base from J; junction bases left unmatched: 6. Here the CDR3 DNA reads TGCAGCGTCCGGGACAGAATTTCCTACGAGCAGTACTTC. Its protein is CSVRDRISYEQYF.

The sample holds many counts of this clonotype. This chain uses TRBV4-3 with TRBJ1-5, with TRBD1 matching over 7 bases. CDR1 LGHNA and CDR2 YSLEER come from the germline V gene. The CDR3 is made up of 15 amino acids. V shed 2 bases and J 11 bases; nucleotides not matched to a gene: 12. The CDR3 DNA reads TGCGCCAGCAGCCAACGACAGGGAGGTTTTGAAGCCCAGCATTTT. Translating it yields CASSQRQGGFEAQHF.

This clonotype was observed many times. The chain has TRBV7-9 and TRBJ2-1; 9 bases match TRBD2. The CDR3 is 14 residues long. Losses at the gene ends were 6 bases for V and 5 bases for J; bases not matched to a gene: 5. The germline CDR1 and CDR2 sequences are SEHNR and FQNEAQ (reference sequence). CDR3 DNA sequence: TGTGCCAGCAGTTCCGGGACTAGCAACAATGAGCAGTTCTTC. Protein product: CASSSGTSNNEQFF.

The CDR3 nucleotides are TGTGCCAGCAGACTTGAAGAGGTGGTTACTAGCACAGATACGCAGTATTTT. Residues: CASRLEEVVTSTDTQYF. V is TRBV6-1 and J is TRBJ2-3; D ambiguous. From germline, CDR1 is MNHNS and CDR2 SASEGT. V lost 6 bases to trimming and J lost 0 bases, with 19 bases between them. The CDR3 extends over 17 amino acids.

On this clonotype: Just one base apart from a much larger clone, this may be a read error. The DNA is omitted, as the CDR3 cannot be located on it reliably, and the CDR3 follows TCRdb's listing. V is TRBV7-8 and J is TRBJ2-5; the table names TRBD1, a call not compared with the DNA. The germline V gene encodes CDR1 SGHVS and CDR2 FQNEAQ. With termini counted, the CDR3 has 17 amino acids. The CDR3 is CASFDVGPGSLEETQHF.

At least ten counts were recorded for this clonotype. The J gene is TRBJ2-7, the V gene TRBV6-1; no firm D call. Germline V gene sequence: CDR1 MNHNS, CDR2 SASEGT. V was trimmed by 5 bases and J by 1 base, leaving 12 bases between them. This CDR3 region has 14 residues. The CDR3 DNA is TGTGCCAGCAGTCCCCCGGCCAAGTCCTACGAGCAGTACTTC. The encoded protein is CASSPPAKSYEQYF.

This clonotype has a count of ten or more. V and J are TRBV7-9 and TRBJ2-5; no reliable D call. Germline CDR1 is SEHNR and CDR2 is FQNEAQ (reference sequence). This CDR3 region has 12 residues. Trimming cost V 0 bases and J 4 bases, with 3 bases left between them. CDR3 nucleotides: TGTGCCAGCAGCTTAGCCCGAGAGACCCAGTACTTC. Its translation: CASSLARETQYF. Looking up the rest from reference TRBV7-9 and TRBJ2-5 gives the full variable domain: DTGVSQNPRHKITKRGQNVTFRCDPISEHNRLYWYRQTLGQGPEFLTYFQNEAQLEKSRLLSDRFSAERPKGSFSTLEIQRTEQGDSAMYLCASSLARETQYFGPGTRLLVL.

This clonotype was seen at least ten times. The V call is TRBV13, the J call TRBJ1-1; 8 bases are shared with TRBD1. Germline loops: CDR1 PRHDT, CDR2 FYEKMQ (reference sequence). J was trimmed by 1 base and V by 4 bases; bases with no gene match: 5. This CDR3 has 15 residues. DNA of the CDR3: TGTGCCAGCAGCTCTTGGACAGGGCCGAACACTGAAGCTTTCTTT. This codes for CASSSWTGPNTEAFF.

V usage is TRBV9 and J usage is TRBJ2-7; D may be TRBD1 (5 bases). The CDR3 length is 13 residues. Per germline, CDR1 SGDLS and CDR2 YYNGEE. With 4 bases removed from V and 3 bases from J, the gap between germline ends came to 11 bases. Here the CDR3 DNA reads TGTGCCAGCAGCCCAGGGCTCTTCTACGAGCAGTACTTC. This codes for CASSPGLFYEQYF.

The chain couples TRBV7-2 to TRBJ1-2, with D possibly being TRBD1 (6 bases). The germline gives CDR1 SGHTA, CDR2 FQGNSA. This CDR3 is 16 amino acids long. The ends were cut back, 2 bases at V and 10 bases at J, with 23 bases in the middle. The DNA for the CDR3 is TGTGCCAGCAGCTTACCGACGGGACAACCTCCGAGGGACTACACCTTC. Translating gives CASSLPTGQPPRDYTF.

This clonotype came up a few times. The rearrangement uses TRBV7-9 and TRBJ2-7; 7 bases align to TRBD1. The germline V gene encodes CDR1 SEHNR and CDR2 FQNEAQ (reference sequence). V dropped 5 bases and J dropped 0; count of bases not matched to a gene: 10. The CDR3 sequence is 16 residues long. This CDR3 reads CASSPPGQDSSYEQYF. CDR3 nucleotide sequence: TGTGCCAGCAGCCCCCCCGGACAGGATAGCTCCTACGAGCAGTACTTC.

CDR3 in DNA: TGTGCCAGCAGCTCCTCCTCCCGGGACAGGGGACTTAATTCACCCCTCCACTTT. Residues: CASSSSSRDRGLNSPLHF. The chain links TRBV5-5 to TRBJ1-6, with TRBD1 identical over 10 bases. The germline CDR1 and CDR2 sequences are SGHKS and YYEKEE (reference sequence). J gave up 6 bases and V 3 bases, and 12 bases lay outside the gene matches. CDR3 length: 18 residues.

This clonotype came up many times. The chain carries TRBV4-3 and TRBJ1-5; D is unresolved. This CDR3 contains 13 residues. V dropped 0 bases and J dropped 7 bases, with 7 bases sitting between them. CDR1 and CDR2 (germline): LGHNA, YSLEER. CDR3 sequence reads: CASSQDVEQPQHF. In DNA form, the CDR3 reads TGCGCCAGCAGCCAAGATGTGGAACAGCCCCAGCATTTT.

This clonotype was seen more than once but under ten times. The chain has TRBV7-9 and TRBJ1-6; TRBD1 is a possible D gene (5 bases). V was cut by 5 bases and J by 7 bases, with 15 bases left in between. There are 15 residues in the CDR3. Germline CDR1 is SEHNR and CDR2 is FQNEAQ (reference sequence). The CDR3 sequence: CASSERGGLNSPLHF. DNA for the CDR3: TGTGCCAGCAGCGAACGGGGGGGGTTGAATTCACCCCTCCACTTT. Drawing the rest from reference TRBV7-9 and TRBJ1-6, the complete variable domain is DTGVSQNPRHKITKRGQNVTFRCDPISEHNRLYWYRQTLGQGPEFLTYFQNEAQLEKSRLLSDRFSAERPKGSFSTLEIQRTEQGDSAMYLCASSERGGLNSPLHFGNGTRLTVT.

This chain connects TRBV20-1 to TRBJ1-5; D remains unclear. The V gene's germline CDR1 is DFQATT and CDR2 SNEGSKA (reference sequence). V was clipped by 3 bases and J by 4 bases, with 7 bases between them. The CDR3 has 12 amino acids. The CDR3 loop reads CSASDDNQPQHF. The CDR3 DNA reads TGCAGTGCTAGTGACGATAATCAGCCCCAGCATTTT.

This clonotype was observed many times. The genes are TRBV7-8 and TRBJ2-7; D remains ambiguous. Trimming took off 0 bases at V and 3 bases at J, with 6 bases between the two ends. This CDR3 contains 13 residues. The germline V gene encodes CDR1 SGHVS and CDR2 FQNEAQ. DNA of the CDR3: TGTGCCAGCAGCTTAGCCACCTTCTACGAGCAGTACTTC. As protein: CASSLATFYEQYF.

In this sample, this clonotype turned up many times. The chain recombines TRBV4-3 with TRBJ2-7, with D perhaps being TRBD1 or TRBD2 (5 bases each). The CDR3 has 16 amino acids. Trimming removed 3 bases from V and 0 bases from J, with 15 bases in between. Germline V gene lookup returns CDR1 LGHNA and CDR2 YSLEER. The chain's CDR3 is CASSHLTSGTSYEQYF. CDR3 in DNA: TGCGCCAGCAGCCATCTCACATCGGGGACCTCCTACGAGCAGTACTTC.

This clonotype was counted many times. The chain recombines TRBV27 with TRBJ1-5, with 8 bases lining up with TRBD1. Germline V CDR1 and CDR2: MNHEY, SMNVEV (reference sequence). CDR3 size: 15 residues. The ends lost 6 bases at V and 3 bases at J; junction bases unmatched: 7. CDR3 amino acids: CASRGQGAANQPQHF. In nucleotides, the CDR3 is TGTGCCAGCAGGGGCCAGGGGGCAGCCAATCAGCCCCAGCATTTT.

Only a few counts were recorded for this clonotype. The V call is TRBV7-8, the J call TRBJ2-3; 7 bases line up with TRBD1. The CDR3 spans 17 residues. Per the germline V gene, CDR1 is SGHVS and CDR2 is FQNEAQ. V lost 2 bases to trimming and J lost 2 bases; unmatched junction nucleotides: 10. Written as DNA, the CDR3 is TGTGCCAGCAGCTTACCCAGGACAGGCCAGCCCACAGATACGCAGTATTTT. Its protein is CASSLPRTGQPTDTQYF.

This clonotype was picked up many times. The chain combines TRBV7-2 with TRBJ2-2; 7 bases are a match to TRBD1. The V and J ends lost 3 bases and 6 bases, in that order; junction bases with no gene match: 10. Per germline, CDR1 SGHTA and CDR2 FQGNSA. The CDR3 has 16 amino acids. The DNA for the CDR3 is TGTGCCAGCAGCTTGGGGACAGAGGGTTGGGCCGGGGAGCTGTTTTTT. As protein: CASSLGTEGWAGELFF.

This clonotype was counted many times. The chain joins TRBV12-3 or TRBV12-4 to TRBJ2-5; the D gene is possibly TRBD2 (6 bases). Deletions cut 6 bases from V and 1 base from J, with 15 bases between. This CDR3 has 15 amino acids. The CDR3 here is CASSRILARQETQYF. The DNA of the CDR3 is TGTGCCAGCAGCAGAATCCTAGCGCGCCAAGAGACCCAGTACTTC.

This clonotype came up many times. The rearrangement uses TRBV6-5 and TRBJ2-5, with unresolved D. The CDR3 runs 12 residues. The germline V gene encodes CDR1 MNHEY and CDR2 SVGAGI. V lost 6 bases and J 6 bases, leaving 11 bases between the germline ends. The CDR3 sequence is CASSSDGKTQYF. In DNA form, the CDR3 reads TGTGCCAGCAGCTCTGACGGAAAGACCCAGTACTTC.

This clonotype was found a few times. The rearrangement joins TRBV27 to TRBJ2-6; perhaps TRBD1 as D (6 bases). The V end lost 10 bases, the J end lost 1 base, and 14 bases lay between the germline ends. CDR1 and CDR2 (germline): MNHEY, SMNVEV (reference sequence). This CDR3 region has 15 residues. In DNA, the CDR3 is TGTGCCACCGCAGATACAGGGTCTGGGGCCAACGTCCTGACTTTC. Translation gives CATADTGSGANVLTF.

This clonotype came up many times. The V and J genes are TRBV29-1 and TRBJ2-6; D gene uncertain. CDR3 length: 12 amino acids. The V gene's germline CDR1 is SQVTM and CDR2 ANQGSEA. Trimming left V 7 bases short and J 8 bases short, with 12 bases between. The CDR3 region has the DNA TGCAGCGCTCGGACCCAGTCCAACGTCCTGACTTTC. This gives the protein CSARTQSNVLTF.

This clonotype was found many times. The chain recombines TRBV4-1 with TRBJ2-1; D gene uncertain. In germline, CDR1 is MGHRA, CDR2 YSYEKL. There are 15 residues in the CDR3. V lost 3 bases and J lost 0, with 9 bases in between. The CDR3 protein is CASSQISGSYNEQFF. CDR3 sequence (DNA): TGCGCCAGCAGCCAGATATCAGGCTCCTACAATGAGCAGTTCTTC.

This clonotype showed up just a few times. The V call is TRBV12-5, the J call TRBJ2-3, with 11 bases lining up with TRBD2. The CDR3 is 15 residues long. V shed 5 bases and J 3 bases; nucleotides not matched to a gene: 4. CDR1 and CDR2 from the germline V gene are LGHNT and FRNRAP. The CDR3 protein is CASGIAGGPTDTQYF. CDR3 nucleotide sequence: TGTGCTAGTGGTATAGCGGGAGGGCCAACAGATACGCAGTATTTT.

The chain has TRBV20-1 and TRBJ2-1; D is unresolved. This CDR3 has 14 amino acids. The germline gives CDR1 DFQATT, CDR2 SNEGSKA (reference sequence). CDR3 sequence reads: CSAPATSVDNEQFF. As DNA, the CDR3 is TGCAGCGCTCCCGCCACCTCGGTGGACAATGAGCAGTTCTTC.

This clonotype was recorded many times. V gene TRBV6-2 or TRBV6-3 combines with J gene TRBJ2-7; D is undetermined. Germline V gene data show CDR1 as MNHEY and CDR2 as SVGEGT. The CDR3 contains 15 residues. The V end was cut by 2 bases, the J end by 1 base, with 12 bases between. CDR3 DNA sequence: TGTGCCAGCAGTTACGCCCCTGGTTGGTCCTACGAGCAGTACTTC. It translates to CASSYAPGWSYEQYF.